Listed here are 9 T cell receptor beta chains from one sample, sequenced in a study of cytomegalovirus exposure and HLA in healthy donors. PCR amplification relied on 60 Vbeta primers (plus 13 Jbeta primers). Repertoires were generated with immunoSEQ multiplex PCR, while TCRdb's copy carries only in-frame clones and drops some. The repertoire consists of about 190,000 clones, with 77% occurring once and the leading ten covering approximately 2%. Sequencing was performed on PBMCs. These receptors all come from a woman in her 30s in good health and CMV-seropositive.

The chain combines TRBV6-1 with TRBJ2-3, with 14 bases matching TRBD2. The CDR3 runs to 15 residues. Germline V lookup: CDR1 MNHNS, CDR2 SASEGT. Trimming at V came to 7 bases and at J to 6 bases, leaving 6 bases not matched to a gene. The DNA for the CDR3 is TGTGCCAGCAACGGACTAGCGGGGGGCCGCGATACGCAGTATTTT. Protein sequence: CASNGLAGGRDTQYF.

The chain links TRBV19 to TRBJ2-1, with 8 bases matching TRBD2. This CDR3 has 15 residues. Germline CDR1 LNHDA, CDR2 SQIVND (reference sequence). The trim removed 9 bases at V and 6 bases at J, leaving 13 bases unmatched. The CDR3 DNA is TGTGCCAGCCGCTCAAAGGCGGGAGGAGGCAATGAGCAGTTCTTC. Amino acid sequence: CASRSKAGGGNEQFF.

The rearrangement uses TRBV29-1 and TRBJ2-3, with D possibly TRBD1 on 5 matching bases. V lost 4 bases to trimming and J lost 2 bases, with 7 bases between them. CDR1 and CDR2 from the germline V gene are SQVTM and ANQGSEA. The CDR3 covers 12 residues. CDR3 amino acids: CSVADTTDTQYF. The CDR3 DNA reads TGCAGCGTTGCGGACACCACAGATACGCAGTATTTT.

For the CDR3, the DNA is TGTGCCAGCTCACTAGGGGGGACAGGGAAGGAGCCCCAGCATTTT. Its translation: CASSLGGTGKEPQHF. The chain employs TRBV18 and TRBJ1-5; 9 bases map to TRBD1. CDR1 is KGHSH and CDR2 is LQKENI in the germline V gene. The CDR3 contains 15 residues. The V segment lost 4 bases and the J segment 8 bases; nucleotides outside the gene matches: 9.

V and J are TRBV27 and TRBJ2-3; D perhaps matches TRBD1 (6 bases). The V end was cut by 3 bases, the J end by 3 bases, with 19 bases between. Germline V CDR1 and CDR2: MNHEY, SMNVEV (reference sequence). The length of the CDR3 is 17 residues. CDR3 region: CASSFRPGEGLTDTQYF. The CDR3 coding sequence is TGTGCCAGCAGTTTTCGGCCAGGGGAAGGGTTGACAGATACGCAGTATTTT.

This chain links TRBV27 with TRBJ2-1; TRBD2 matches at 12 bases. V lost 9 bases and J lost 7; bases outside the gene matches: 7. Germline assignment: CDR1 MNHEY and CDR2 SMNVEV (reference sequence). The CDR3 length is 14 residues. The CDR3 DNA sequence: TGTGCCAGTCGACTAGCGGGAGTAGGAAATGAGCAGTTCTTC. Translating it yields CASRLAGVGNEQFF.

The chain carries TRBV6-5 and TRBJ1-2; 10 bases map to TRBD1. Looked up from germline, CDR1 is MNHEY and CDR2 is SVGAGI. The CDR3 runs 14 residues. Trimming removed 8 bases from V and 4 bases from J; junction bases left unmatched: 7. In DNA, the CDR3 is TGTGCCAGCCGCCTCGGACAGGGGGTCTATGGCTACACCTTC. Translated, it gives CASRLGQGVYGYTF.

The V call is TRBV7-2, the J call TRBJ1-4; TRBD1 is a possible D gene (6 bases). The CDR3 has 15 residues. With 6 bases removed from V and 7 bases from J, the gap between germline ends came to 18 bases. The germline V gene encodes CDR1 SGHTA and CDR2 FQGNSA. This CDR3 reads CASRGRVGASEKLFF. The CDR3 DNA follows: TGTGCCAGCAGAGGACGGGTGGGGGCGAGTGAAAAACTGTTTTTT.

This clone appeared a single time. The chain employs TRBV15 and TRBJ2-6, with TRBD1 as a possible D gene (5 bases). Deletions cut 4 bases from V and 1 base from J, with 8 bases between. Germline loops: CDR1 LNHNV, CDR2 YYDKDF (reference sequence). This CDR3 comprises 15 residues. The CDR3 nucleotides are TGTGCCACCAGCATCCAGGGTTCTGGGGCCAACGTCCTGACTTTC. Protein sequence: CATSIQGSGANVLTF. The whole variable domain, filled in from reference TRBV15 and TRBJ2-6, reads DAMVIQNPRYQVTQFGKPVTLSCSQTLNHNVMYWYQQKSSQAPKLLFHYYDKDFNNEADTPDNFQSRRPNTSFCFLDIRSPGLGDTAMYLCATSIQGSGANVLTFGAGSRLTVL.